Following are 31 T cell receptor beta chains from one sample sequenced in a study of blood T cell repertoires in COVID-19. TCRdb's table, derived via immunoSEQ multiplex PCR, lists solely in-frame clones and lacks some. This table holds about 39,000 clones, around 79% found once. Input material: peripheral blood. The source of these receptors is a man between 65 and 85 years old with acute or convalescent COVID-19.

CDR3 DNA sequence: TGTGCCAGCAGCTTGGACCCGAAGGGAGGTACTGAAGCTTTCTTT. Translation: CASSLDPKGGTEAFF. The rearrangement uses TRBV5-4 and TRBJ1-1; no definite D call. The CDR3 has 15 amino acids. Germline V gene sequence: CDR1 SGHNT, CDR2 YYREEE (reference sequence). Trimming shortened V by 0 bases and J by 5 bases, and 14 bases separated the two germline ends.

This sequence joins TRBV28 and TRBJ1-6, with 8 bases matching TRBD1. The CDR3 loop spans 14 amino acids. The ends lost 6 bases at V and 8 bases at J; junction bases unmatched: 6. Germline V gives CDR1 MDHEN, CDR2 SYDVKM. The DNA of the CDR3 is TGTGCCAGCAGCAGACAGGGGTGGGATTCACCCCTCCACTTT. This gives the protein CASSRQGWDSPLHF.

In this sample, this clone turned up a few times. The chain joins TRBV14 to TRBJ2-2, with 7 bases that match TRBD1. Trimming at V came to 4 bases and at J to 5 bases, leaving 7 bases not matched to a gene. This CDR3 region has 15 residues. Germline assignment: CDR1 SGHDN and CDR2 FVKESK. DNA of the CDR3: TGTGCCAGCAGCCTACAGGGGTCGTGGACCGGGGAGCTGTTTTTT. Protein product: CASSLQGSWTGELFF.

The V call is TRBV28, the J call TRBJ2-5; TRBD1 matches at 7 bases. Germline values: CDR1 MDHEN, CDR2 SYDVKM. Trimming cost V 4 bases and J 4 bases; bases outside gene matches: 6. The CDR3 extends over 14 amino acids. CDR3 region: CASSSPDRSETQYF. DNA for the CDR3: TGTGCCAGCAGTTCACCGGACAGGTCAGAGACCCAGTACTTC.

The rearrangement joins TRBV15 to TRBJ2-5; TRBD2 might be the D (6 bases). V was shortened by 2 bases and J by 0 bases, with 10 bases between the two germline ends. The CDR3 spans 15 residues. The V gene's germline CDR1 is LNHNV and CDR2 YYDKDF (reference sequence). The CDR3 here is CATSRPGSNQETQYF. The CDR3, as DNA: TGTGCCACCAGCAGACCCGGGAGTAACCAAGAGACCCAGTACTTC.

The chain employs TRBV9 and TRBJ2-3; TRBD1 is a possible D gene (6 bases). V was clipped by 0 bases and J by 7 bases, with 15 bases between them. CDR3 length: 15 amino acids. Per the germline V gene, CDR1 is SGDLS and CDR2 is YYNGEE. DNA of the CDR3: TGTGCCAGCAGCGTAGGTTGGGGGCAGGGAAATACGCAGTATTTT. Residues: CASSVGWGQGNTQYF.

This clone has a handful of counts. This sequence joins TRBV28 and TRBJ1-6; 9 bases fit TRBD1. The germline CDR1 and CDR2 sequences are MDHEN and SYDVKM. CDR3 length: 15 amino acids. J lost 13 bases, V lost 2 bases, and 9 bases had no gene match. CDR3: CASSLGGTGLSPLHF. DNA for the CDR3: TGTGCCAGCAGTTTAGGTGGGACAGGGTTATCCCCCCTCCACTTT.

The rearrangement uses TRBV12-3 or TRBV12-4 and TRBJ1-2; tentatively, D is TRBD1 (5 bases). V was clipped by 3 bases and J by 1 base, with 6 bases between them. The CDR3 is 13 amino acids. The CDR3 region has the DNA TGTGCCAGCAGTTTGCAGGGTAACTATGGCTACACCTTC. Its protein is CASSLQGNYGYTF.

This clone has only a few counts. V and J are TRBV28 and TRBJ1-3, with TRBD1 matching over 7 bases. The CDR3 runs 16 residues. The junction had 8 bases not matched to a gene; V was cut back by 6 bases and J by 0 bases. CDR1 and CDR2 (germline): MDHEN, SYDVKM. Here the CDR3 DNA reads TGTGCCAGCAGGCCAGCAGGGACAGTCTCTGGAAACACCATATATTTT. This translates into CASRPAGTVSGNTIYF.

The rearrangement links TRBV7-2 to TRBJ2-1; 10 bases map to TRBD2. The germline CDR1 and CDR2 sequences are SGHTA and FQGNSA. This CDR3 region has 16 residues. The ends lost 5 bases at V and 4 bases at J; junction bases unmatched: 8. CDR3 sequence: CASSPIAGGMYNEQFF. For the CDR3, the DNA is TGTGCCAGCAGCCCAATAGCGGGAGGAATGTACAATGAGCAGTTCTTC.

V usage is TRBV5-1 and J usage is TRBJ2-7, with 8 nucleotides matching TRBD1. The CDR3 is 13 amino acids. Germline V lookup: CDR1 SGHRS, CDR2 YFSETQ. Losses at the gene ends were 5 bases for V and 5 bases for J; bases not matched to a gene: 6. CDR3 coding DNA: TGCGCCAGCAGACCTGGACAGGGCCACGAGCAGTACTTC. It yields the protein CASRPGQGHEQYF.

This clone was detected once. The V gene is TRBV2, the J gene TRBJ2-1; D is perhaps TRBD2 (5 bases). V lost 6 bases to trimming and J lost 0 bases, with 12 bases between them. Germline V gene lookup returns CDR1 SNHLY and CDR2 FYNNEI. The CDR3 covers 15 residues. This chain's CDR3 is CASRPIASSYNEQFF. CDR3 in DNA: TGTGCCAGCAGACCCATAGCGAGCTCCTACAATGAGCAGTTCTTC.

This rearrangement joins TRBV19 to TRBJ2-5; the match to TRBD2 covers 9 bases. This CDR3 has 14 amino acids. The V and J ends lost 5 bases and 6 bases, in that order; junction bases with no gene match: 7. Germline CDR1 and CDR2: LNHDA and SQIVND (reference sequence). CDR3: CASSGSSGVQTQYF. The CDR3 DNA is TGTGCCAGTAGTGGCTCTAGCGGGGTTCAGACCCAGTACTTC.

The rearrangement links TRBV10-3 to TRBJ2-7; weak D call: TRBD2 (6 bases). V gave up 0 bases and J gave up 0 bases, with 9 bases separating them. This CDR3 has 15 residues. Germline V lookup: CDR1 ENHRY, CDR2 SYGVKD. CDR3: CAISESGLGSYEQYF. In nucleotides, the CDR3 is TGTGCCATCAGTGAGTCGGGACTTGGCTCCTACGAGCAGTACTTC.

The rearrangement links TRBV27 to TRBJ1-5; unclear D gene. Germline values: CDR1 MNHEY, CDR2 SMNVEV (reference sequence). This CDR3 comprises 15 residues. The V gene lost 3 bases and the J gene lost 1 base, with 10 bases spanning the gap. This CDR3 is CASSFSGSSNQPQHF. CDR3 coding DNA: TGTGCCAGCAGTTTTTCGGGGTCCAGCAATCAGCCCCAGCATTTT.

The V and J genes are TRBV4-1 and TRBJ2-3, with 15 bases that match TRBD2. The germline gives CDR1 MGHRA, CDR2 YSYEKL. V was clipped by 3 bases and J by 1 base; unmatched bases: 5. The CDR3 loop spans 18 amino acids. CDR3 residues: CASSQGGLAGGGTDTQYF. As DNA, the CDR3 is TGCGCCAGCAGCCAGGGGGGACTAGCGGGAGGCGGCACAGATACGCAGTATTTT.

This clone was detected only a few times. The V gene is TRBV9, the J gene TRBJ2-3; 11 bases match TRBD2. The CDR3 is 16 residues long. Germline V gives CDR1 SGDLS, CDR2 YYNGEE. The V segment lost 0 bases and the J segment 2 bases; nucleotides outside the gene matches: 2. CDR3 sequence reads: CASSVGTSGYTDTQYF. The CDR3 DNA reads as TGTGCCAGCAGCGTAGGGACTAGCGGGTACACAGATACGCAGTATTTT. The full variable domain, its missing parts supplied by reference TRBV9 and TRBJ2-3, is DSGVTQTPKHLITATGQRVTLRCSPRSGDLSVYWYQQSLDQGLQFLIQYYNGEERAKGNILERFSAQQFPDLHSELNLSSLELGDSALYFCASSVGTSGYTDTQYFGPGTRLTVL.

The rearrangement joins TRBV28 to TRBJ1-1; possibly TRBD1 for D (6 bases). Per germline, CDR1 MDHEN and CDR2 SYDVKM. The CDR3 totals 17 residues. The V end was cut by 5 bases, the J end by 5 bases, with 24 bases between. The CDR3 loop is CASSPDSYTTIWTEAFF. The DNA of the CDR3 is TGTGCCAGCAGTCCGGACAGTTATACTACCATTTGGACTGAAGCTTTCTTT.

CDR3 DNA: TGTGCCAGTAACGATATAGCGGGAGGGAGGCACAATGAGCAGTTCTTC. Residues: CASNDIAGGRHNEQFF. The chain joins TRBV19 to TRBJ2-1, with 11 nucleotides matching TRBD2. The V and J ends lost 7 bases and 5 bases, in that order; junction bases with no gene match: 10. Germline lookup yields CDR1 LNHDA and CDR2 SQIVND (reference sequence). This CDR3 is built from 16 residues.

The chain is built from TRBV24-1 and TRBJ2-2; maybe TRBD2 (6 bases). Per germline, CDR1 KGHDR and CDR2 SFDVKD. The length of the CDR3 is 18 residues. V dropped 4 bases and J dropped 1 base, with 18 bases sitting between them. In DNA, the CDR3 is TGTGCCACCAGTGACTCTAGGAGGAGGGGACGGAACACCGGGGAGCTGTTTTTT. Protein product: CATSDSRRRGRNTGELFF.

This rearrangement joins TRBV29-1 to TRBJ2-6, with 11 positions matching TRBD2. Per the germline V gene, CDR1 is SQVTM and CDR2 is ANQGSEA. The junction had 4 bases not matched to a gene; V was cut back by 4 bases and J by 2 bases. The CDR3 runs to 16 residues. This CDR3 is CSVASGRSPGANVLTF. The DNA of the CDR3 is TGCAGCGTTGCTAGCGGGAGGAGTCCTGGGGCCAACGTCCTGACTTTC.

Comments on this clone: Compared with germline, one end of the junction differs, possibly owing to a read error. This chain joins TRBV7-7 and TRBJ2-1; 7 bases fit TRBD2. The CDR3 is 15 amino acids. Germline-derived CDR1 and CDR2 are SSHAT and FNYEAQ (reference sequence). The CDR3 DNA sequence: TGTGCTAGCAGCTTAGGTGGCGGGAGCTCGAATGAGCAGTTCTTC. Translation: CASSLGGGSSNEQFF.

The chain has TRBV6-5 and TRBJ2-7; no clear D gene. Trimming cost V 6 bases and J 3 bases, with 12 bases left between them. The germline gives CDR1 MNHEY, CDR2 SVGAGI. The CDR3 is 13 amino acids. The CDR3 sequence: CASSPPAGYEQYF. In DNA form, the CDR3 reads TGTGCCAGCAGCCCACCCGCAGGCTACGAGCAGTACTTC.

The genes are TRBV5-1 and TRBJ2-7; 12 nucleotides line up with TRBD2. The CDR3 spans 15 residues. Germline CDR1 is SGHRS and CDR2 is YFSETQ. The junction had 8 bases not matched to a gene; V was cut back by 4 bases and J by 6 bases. The CDR3 region has the DNA TGCGCCAGCAGCGATCTAGCGGGAGGGCCTGGCGAGCAGTACTTC. As protein: CASSDLAGGPGEQYF.

The chain joins TRBV7-9 to TRBJ2-3; 7 bases map to TRBD2. This CDR3 has 15 residues. Germline V gene sequence: CDR1 SEHNR, CDR2 FQNEAQ (reference sequence). V shed 4 bases, J shed 5 bases, and the junction held 9 bases outside the gene matches. The CDR3: CASSSSWGGVDTQYF. The CDR3 region has the DNA TGTGCCAGCAGCTCCTCCTGGGGGGGAGTAGATACGCAGTATTTT.

The gene calls are TRBV4-3 and TRBJ1-1, with unresolved D. CDR1 and CDR2 (germline): LGHNA, YSLEER. Trimming left V 5 bases short and J 0 bases short, with 10 bases between. The CDR3 runs 14 residues. This CDR3 is CASSSGVLNTEAFF. DNA for the CDR3: TGCGCCAGCAGCTCGGGAGTCTTGAACACTGAAGCTTTCTTT.

The chain employs TRBV6-5 and TRBJ1-2; TRBD1 matches 8 bases. The germline V gene encodes CDR1 MNHEY and CDR2 SVGAGI. After removal of 6 bases from V and 8 bases from J, the junction contained 8 bases not matched to a gene. This CDR3 contains 13 residues. The CDR3 DNA follows: TGTGCCAGCAGAACTCCCAGGGGGCGAGGCTACACCTTC. Its protein product is CASRTPRGRGYTF.

The chain combines TRBV10-3 with TRBJ1-3; D perhaps matches TRBD1 (6 bases). The V end lost 6 bases, the J end lost 0 bases, and 12 bases lay between the germline ends. The CDR3 is 15 residues long. Germline V gives CDR1 ENHRY, CDR2 SYGVKD. DNA of the CDR3: TGTGCCATCAGAAGAGGACAGAGCTCTGGAAACACCATATATTTT. The encoded protein is CAIRRGQSSGNTIYF.

The rearrangement uses TRBV29-1 and TRBJ2-1; 14 bases agree with TRBD2. CDR3 length: 14 amino acids. The J segment lost 8 bases and the V segment lost 3 bases, leaving 3 bases of the junction unmatched. Germline V gene data show CDR1 as SQVTM and CDR2 as ANQGSEA. The CDR3 sequence is CSVEGLAGADEQFF. The CDR3 DNA follows: TGCAGCGTTGAGGGACTAGCGGGAGCAGATGAGCAGTTCTTC.

The V gene is TRBV5-6, the J gene TRBJ1-2; D is perhaps TRBD1 (6 bases). This CDR3 is built from 14 residues. V lost 0 bases, J lost 2 bases, and 8 bases lay in between. Germline V gene sequence: CDR1 SGHDT, CDR2 YYEEEE. The CDR3 nucleotides are TGTGCCAGCAGCTTGGACACAGGGAACTATGGCTACACCTTC. This sequence encodes CASSLDTGNYGYTF. Full variable domain (remainder filled in from reference TRBV5-6 and TRBJ1-2): DAGVTQSPTHLIKTRGQQVTLRCSPKSGHDTVSWYQQALGQGPQFIFQYYEEEERQRGNFPDRFSGHQFPNYSSELNVNALLLGDSALYLCASSLDTGNYGYTFGSGTRLTVV.

This chain joins TRBV29-1 and TRBJ1-5, with D unclear. Trimming took off 4 bases at V and 4 bases at J, with 8 bases between the two ends. Germline CDR1 reads SQVTM; CDR2 reads ANQGSEA. The CDR3 contains 12 residues. The CDR3 DNA sequence: TGCAGCGTTGGCGGACTTAATCAGCCCCAGCATTTT. It specifies CSVGGLNQPQHF.